This T cell receptor beta chain appears in the sequencing data of a study of OX40 agonist ivuxolimab in advanced cancers. As for the study in general: A diagnosis of hepatocellular carcinoma, melanoma, renal cell or head and neck cancer was present in dose-escalation patients.

Germline values: CDR1 GTSNPN, CDR2 SVGIG (reference sequence). This CDR3 region has 13 residues. Trimming removed 4 bases at V and 6 bases at J, with 15 bases between. The protocol was immunoSEQ multiplex PCR, while the TCRdb copy is restricted to in-frame clones and leaves out a portion. This sample yields fewer than 120,000 clones, of which approximately 89% are seen a single time; around 0.26% belongs to the top ten. Source: CD4+ or CD8+ T cells sorted from blood, taken in a trial of the OX40 agonist ivuxolimab. This TCR was recovered from an adult with an advanced solid tumor such as melanoma, head and neck, liver or kidney cancer. The chain joins TRBV30 to TRBJ1-1; D is unresolved. This chain's CDR3 is CAWKGRQTAEAFF. DNA of the CDR3: TGTGCCTGGAAGGGTCGGCAGACCGCTGAAGCTTTCTTT.